Here is one T cell receptor (beta chain) with its context. What it binds is not known. Other DNA sequences in the same sample also yield this CDR3. The data derive from a study of shared clonotypes between healthy human individuals. Study background: Three plates were used per donor for CD4 naive, three for CD4 memory, two for CD8 naive and one for CD8 memory.

The CDR3 is made up of 13 amino acids. The V gene's germline CDR1 is SGHVS and CDR2 FNYEAQ. V gave up 1 base and J gave up 5 bases, with 9 bases separating them. Sequencing was performed with immunoSEQ multiplex PCR; in TCRdb, only in-frame clones are kept and a portion is missing. This table has about 1.1 million clones, approximately 78% appearing once. Study results and limitations: Despite large depth, rarefaction showed incomplete sorted-subset sequencing.

The chain joins TRBV7-6 to TRBJ2-7; D remains unclear. The sequence was obtained from a man aged 18 to 35 in good health. Some clones in this sample may be carry-over from other donors' samples. Sequenced input: memory CD4+ T cells from PBMCs. Subset in this sample: CD45RA-negative fraction. CDR3 amino acids: CASSLGLGNEQYF. The CDR3 region has the DNA TGTGCCAGCAGCTTAGGCCTGGGGAACGAGCAGTACTTC.